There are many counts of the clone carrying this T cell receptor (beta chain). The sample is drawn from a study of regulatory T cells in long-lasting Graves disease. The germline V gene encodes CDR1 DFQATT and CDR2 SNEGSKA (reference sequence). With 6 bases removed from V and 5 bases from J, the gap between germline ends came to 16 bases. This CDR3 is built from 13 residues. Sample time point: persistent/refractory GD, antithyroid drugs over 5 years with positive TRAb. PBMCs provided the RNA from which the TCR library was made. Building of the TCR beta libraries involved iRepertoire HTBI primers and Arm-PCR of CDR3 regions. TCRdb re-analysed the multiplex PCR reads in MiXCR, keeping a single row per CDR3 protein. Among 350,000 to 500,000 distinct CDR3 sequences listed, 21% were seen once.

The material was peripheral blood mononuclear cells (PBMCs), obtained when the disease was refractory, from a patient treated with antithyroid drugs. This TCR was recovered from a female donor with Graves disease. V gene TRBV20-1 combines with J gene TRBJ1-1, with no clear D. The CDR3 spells CSAGGGSPTEAFF. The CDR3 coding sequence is TGCAGTGCAGGTGGTGGCTCACCGACTGAAGCTTTCTTT.